The T cell receptor beta chain under discussion was sequenced for a study of breast tumors, draining lymph nodes, adjacent tissues (dated by TCRdb to about 2016). Concerning the study at large: TCR beta repertoires were compared across tumor, adjacent nontumor tissue and axillary lymph nodes obtained from breast cancer patients. The study was designed to assess the relationships and possible T-cell exchange between tumor, surrounding tissue and draining lymph node repertoires in human breast cancer. Study-wide findings and limitations: The conclusion that tumor T cells originate in lymph nodes was presented as consistent with a hypothesis rather than as directly demonstrated. Tumor T-cell repertoires showed less diversity than lymph node repertoires and more diversity than nontumor tissue repertoires, and tumor T-cell repertoires showed preferential V and J gene usage. Tumor and nontumor tissue repertoires were found to be significantly more similar in luminal-like than in basal-like breast cancer. The data were considered consistent with most tumor T cells being derived from the lymph node and subsequently expanding within tumor tissue.

Lymph node samples were obtained from the axillary draining lymph nodes of breast cancer patients. Instrument on record: Illumina HiSeq 2000. Multiplex PCR amplification was used to generate the TCR beta chain libraries. The amplified TCR beta chain products were analyzed by high-throughput sequencing. TCRdb reanalyzed the raw reads on its own, using fastp at Q25 for trimming and MiXCR for clone calling, and kept in-frame beta chains. Identical CDR3 proteins give one entry, which carries the most common genes and DNA. The sample table shows 270,000 or so distinct CDR3 sequences, and 30% are seen once. The ten largest clones represent around 1% of the sample. CDR1 is given as SEHNR and CDR2 as FQNEAQ, both from the germline V gene (reference sequence). V gives up 6 bases and J gives up 6 bases, and the segment between their germline ends measures 10 bases. Its CDR3 holds 12 amino acids, cysteine through phenylalanine. Of the read, only the CDR3 DNA is kept; its 36 bases are in frame from base 1.

The table lists this clonotype with many counts. What antigen it recognizes has not been identified. Base qualities are not provided; no much larger clone lies one nucleotide away. In this chain, TRBV7-9 is recombined with TRBJ2-3, with the D gene tentatively TRBD1 or TRBD2, based on 5 matching bases in each. The source of this sequence is a female donor with breast cancer. Some clones in this sample may be carry-over from other donors' samples. The sample taken for sequencing was axillary lymph node tissue. The DNA reads TGTGCCAGCAGAAGAGGGGAGGATACGCAGTATTTT. It is translated as CASRRGEDTQYF.